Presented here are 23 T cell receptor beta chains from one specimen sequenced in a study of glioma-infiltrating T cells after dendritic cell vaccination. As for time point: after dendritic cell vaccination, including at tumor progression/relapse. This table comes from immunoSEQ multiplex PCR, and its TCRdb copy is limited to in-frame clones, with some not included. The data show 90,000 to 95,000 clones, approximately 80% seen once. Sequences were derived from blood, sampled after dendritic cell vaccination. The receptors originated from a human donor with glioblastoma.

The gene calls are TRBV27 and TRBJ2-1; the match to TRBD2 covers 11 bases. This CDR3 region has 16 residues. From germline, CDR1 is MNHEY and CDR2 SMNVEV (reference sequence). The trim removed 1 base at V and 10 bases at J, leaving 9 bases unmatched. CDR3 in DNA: TGTGCCAGCAGTTTATTCATTAGCGGGGGGGCAGAAGAGCAGTTCTTC. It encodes CASSLFISGGAEEQFF.

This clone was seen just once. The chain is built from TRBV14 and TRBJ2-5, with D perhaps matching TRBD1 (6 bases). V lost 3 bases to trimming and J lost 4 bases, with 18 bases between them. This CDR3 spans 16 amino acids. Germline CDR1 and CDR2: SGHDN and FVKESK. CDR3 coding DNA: TGTGCCAGCAGCCAGGGGGACACATCCGTAGGAGAGACCCAGTACTTC. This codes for CASSQGDTSVGETQYF.

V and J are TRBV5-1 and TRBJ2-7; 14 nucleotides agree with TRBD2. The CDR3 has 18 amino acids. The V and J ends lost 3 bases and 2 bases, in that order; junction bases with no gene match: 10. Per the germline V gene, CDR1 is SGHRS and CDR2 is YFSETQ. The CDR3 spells CASSWSGTSGGITYEQYF. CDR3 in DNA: TGCGCCAGCAGCTGGAGCGGGACTAGCGGGGGAATAACCTACGAGCAGTACTTC.

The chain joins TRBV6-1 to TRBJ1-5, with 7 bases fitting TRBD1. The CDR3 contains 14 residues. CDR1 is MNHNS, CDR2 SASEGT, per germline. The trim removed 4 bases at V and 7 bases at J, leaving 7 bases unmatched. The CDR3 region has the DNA TGTGCCAGCAGTGTACAGGGGAAGGAGCAGCCCCAGCATTTT. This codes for CASSVQGKEQPQHF.

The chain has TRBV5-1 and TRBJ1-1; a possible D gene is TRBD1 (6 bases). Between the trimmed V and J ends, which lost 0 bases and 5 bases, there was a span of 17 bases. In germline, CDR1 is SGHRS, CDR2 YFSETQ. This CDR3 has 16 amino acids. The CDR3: CASSLVGQGSGTEAFF. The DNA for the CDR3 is TGCGCCAGCAGCTTGGTGGGTCAGGGGTCGGGGACTGAAGCTTTCTTT. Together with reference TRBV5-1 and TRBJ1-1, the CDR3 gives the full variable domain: KAGVTQTPRYLIKTRGQQVTLSCSPISGHRSVSWYQQTPGQGLQFLFEYFSETQRNKGNFPGRFSGRQFSNSRSEMNVSTLELGDSALYLCASSLVGQGSGTEAFFGQGTRLTVV.

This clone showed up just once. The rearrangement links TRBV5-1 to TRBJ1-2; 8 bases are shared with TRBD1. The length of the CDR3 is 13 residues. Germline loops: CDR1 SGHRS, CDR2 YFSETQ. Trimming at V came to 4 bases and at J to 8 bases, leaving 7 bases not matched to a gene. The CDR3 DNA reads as TGCGCCAGCAGCCTAGGACAGGGAGAAGGCTACACCTTC. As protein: CASSLGQGEGYTF.

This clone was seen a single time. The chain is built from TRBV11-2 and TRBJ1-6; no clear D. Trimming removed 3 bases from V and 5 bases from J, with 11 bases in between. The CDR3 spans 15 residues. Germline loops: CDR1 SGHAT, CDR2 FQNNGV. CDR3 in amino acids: CASSFPEGHNSPLHF. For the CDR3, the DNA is TGTGCCAGCAGCTTCCCCGAGGGCCATAATTCACCCCTCCACTTT.

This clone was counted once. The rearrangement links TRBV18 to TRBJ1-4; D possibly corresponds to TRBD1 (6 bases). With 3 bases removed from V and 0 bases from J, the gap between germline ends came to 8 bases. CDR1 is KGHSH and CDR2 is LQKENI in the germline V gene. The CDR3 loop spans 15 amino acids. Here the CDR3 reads CASSPGTTTNEKLFF. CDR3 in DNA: TGTGCCAGCTCACCTGGGACAACAACTAATGAAAAACTGTTTTTT.

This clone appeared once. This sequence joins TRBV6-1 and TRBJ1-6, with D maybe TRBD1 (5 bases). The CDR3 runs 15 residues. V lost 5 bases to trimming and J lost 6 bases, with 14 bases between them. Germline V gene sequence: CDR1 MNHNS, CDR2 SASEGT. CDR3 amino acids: CASSISRAPNSPLHF. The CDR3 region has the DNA TGTGCCAGCAGTATCTCCAGGGCTCCTAATTCACCCCTCCACTTT.

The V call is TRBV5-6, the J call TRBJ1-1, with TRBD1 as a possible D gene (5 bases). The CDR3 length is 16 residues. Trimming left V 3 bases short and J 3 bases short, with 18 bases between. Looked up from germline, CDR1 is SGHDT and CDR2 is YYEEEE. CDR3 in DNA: TGTGCCAGCAGCTATATAAATCGGGGGACTTACACTGAAGCTTTCTTT. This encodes CASSYINRGTYTEAFF.

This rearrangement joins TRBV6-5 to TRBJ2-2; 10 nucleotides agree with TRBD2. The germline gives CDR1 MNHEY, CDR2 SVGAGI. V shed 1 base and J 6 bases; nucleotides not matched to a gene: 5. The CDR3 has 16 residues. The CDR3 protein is CASSYFIAGGPGELFF. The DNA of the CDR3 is TGTGCCAGCAGTTACTTTATAGCGGGGGGACCCGGGGAGCTGTTTTTT.

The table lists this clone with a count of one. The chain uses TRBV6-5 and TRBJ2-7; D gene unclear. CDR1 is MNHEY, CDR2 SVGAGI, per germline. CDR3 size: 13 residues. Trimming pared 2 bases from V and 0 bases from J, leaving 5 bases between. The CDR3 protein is CASSYTSSYEQYF. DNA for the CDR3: TGTGCCAGCAGTTACACCAGCTCCTACGAGCAGTACTTC.

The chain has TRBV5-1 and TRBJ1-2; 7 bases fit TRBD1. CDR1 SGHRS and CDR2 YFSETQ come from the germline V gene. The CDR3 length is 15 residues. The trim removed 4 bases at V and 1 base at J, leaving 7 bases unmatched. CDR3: CASSPLGQYNYGYTF. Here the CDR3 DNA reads TGCGCCAGCAGCCCGTTGGGACAGTATAACTATGGCTACACCTTC.

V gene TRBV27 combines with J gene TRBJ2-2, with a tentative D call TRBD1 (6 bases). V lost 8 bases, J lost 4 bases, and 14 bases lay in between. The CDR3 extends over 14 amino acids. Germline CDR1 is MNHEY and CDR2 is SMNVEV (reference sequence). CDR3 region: CASSQGFGTGELFF. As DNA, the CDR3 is TGTGCCAGCTCACAGGGATTTGGCACCGGGGAGCTGTTTTTT.

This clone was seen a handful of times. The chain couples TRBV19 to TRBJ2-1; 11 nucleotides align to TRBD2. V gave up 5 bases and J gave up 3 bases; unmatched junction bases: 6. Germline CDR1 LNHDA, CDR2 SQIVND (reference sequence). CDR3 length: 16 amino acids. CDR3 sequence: CASSPPTSGSYNEQFF. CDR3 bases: TGTGCCAGTAGTCCCCCCACTAGCGGGAGCTACAATGAGCAGTTCTTC.

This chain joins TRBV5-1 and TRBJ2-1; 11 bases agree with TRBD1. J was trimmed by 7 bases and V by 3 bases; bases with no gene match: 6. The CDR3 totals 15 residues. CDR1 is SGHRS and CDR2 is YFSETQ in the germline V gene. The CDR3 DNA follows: TGCGCCAGCAGCTCGGACAGGGGGCTTTTGAATGAGCAGTTCTTC. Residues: CASSSDRGLLNEQFF.

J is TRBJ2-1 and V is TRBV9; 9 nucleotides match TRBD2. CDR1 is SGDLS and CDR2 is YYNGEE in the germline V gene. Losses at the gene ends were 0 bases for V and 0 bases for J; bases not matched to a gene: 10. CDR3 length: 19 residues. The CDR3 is CASSVEGAGGRGSYNEQFF. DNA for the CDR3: TGTGCCAGCAGCGTAGAAGGAGCGGGAGGTCGTGGCTCCTACAATGAGCAGTTCTTC.

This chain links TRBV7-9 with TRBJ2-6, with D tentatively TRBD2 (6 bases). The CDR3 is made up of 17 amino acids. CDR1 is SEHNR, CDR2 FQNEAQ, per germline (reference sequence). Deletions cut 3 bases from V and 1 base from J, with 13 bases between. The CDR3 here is CASSFGGGRSGANVLTF. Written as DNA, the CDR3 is TGTGCCAGCAGCTTCGGGGGAGGTAGATCTGGGGCCAACGTCCTGACTTTC.

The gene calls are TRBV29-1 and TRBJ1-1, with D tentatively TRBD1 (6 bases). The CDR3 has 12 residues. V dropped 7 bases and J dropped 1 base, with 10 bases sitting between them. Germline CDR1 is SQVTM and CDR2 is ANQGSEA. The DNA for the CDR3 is TGCAGCGCTTCGGACAGGAACACTGAAGCTTTCTTT. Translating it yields CSASDRNTEAFF.

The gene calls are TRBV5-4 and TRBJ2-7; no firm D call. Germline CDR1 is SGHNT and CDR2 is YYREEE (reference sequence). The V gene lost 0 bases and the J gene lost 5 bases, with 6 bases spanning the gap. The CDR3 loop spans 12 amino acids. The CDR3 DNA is TGTGCCAGCAGCTTGGCCCCGGACGAGCAGTACTTC. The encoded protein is CASSLAPDEQYF.

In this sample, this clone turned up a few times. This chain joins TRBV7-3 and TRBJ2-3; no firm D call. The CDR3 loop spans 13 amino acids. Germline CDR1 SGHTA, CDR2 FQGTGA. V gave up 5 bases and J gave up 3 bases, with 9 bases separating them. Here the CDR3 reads CASSDSATDTQYF. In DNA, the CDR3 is TGTGCCAGCAGCGACTCGGCGACAGATACGCAGTATTTT.

The CDR3 nucleotides read TGTGCCAGCAGTGAACAGGCGGGTTCACCCCTCCACTTT. Translation gives CASSEQAGSPLHF. The rearrangement uses TRBV2 and TRBJ1-6; D call uncertain. The V and J ends lost 2 bases and 9 bases respectively, with 8 bases between them. The CDR3 sequence is 13 residues long. The germline CDR1 and CDR2 sequences are SNHLY and FYNNEI.

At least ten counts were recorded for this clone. CDR3 protein: CASSEVGGGHTEAFF. The CDR3 nucleotides are TGTGCCAGCAGTGAAGTTGGAGGGGGCCACACTGAAGCTTTCTTT. The rearrangement uses TRBV6-1 and TRBJ1-1, with TRBD1 matching over 7 bases. This CDR3 comprises 15 residues. CDR1 and CDR2 from the germline V gene are MNHNS and SASEGT. Trimming took 1 base from V and 3 from J; bases not matched to a gene: 5.